These 9 T cell receptor beta chains share one sample of origin, sequenced in a study of Graves' ophthalmopathy and Graves' hyperthyroidism. RNA transcripts provided the template for amplifying TCR beta CDR3 regions. RT-PCR with HTBI primers came first, then second-round multiplex PCR. TCRdb re-called the multiplex PCR reads through MiXCR, storing one row per CDR3 protein. The sample lists about 1.2 million distinct CDR3 sequences, roughly two fifths seen once, with around 10% in the top ten. Sample: peripheral blood or thyroid tissue (not recorded which). These receptors were collected from an adult man with Graves' hyperthyroidism.

This clonotype was detected only a few times. A junction end diverges from the germline sequence, so it may reflect a read error. This chain links TRBV10-2 with TRBJ1-2; 7 bases agree with TRBD1. CDR1 is WSHSY and CDR2 is SAAADI in the germline V gene. The CDR3 has 14 residues. CDR3 loop: CASSQGPGGYGYTF. CDR3 coding DNA: TGTGCCAGCAGCCAAGGTCCAGGGGGGTATGGCTACACCTTC.

The chain couples TRBV20-1 to TRBJ2-7, with 8 positions matching TRBD2. Germline V gene data show CDR1 as DFQATT and CDR2 as SNEGSKA (reference sequence). The CDR3 totals 13 residues. J lost 2 bases, V lost 6 bases, and 6 bases had no gene match. The CDR3 DNA sequence: TGCAGTGCGAGCCAGCGGGAGACCTACGAGCAGTACTTC. This codes for CSASQRETYEQYF.

The J gene is TRBJ2-7, the V gene TRBV12-3 or TRBV12-4; D is possibly TRBD2 (6 bases). There are 15 residues in the CDR3. Trimming cost V 4 bases and J 2 bases, with 15 bases left between them. The CDR3 loop is CASSSMGLKTYEQYF. The DNA for the CDR3 is TGTGCCAGCAGTTCGATGGGACTGAAGACCTACGAGCAGTACTTC.

Points on this clonotype: A much larger clone lies a single base off, so this may be a read error. This rearrangement joins TRBV9 to TRBJ2-5; 11 nucleotides match TRBD2. Germline values: CDR1 SGDLS, CDR2 YYNGEE. With V trimmed by 0 bases and J by 0 bases, 4 bases remained unmatched. This CDR3 has 17 residues. CDR3 DNA: TGTGCCAGCAGCGTAGGACTAGCGGGGAGAAACCAAGAGACCCAGTACTTC. It translates to CASSVGLAGRNQETQYF. Variable domain in full (rest from reference TRBV9 and TRBJ2-5): DSGVTQTPKHLITATGQRVTLRCSPRSGDLSVYWYQQSLDQGLQFLIQYYNGEERAKGNILERFSAQQFPDLHSELNLSSLELGDSALYFCASSVGLAGRNQETQYFGPGTRLLVL.

There are many counts of this clonotype. This chain connects TRBV10-3 to TRBJ2-2; no firm D call. The V gene's germline CDR1 is ENHRY and CDR2 SYGVKD. V was pared by 4 bases and J by 1 base, with 10 bases between. The CDR3 sequence is 15 residues long. CDR3 loop: CAISVGSRNTGELFF. The CDR3 DNA reads TGTGCCATCAGTGTTGGCAGCAGGAACACCGGGGAGCTGTTTTTT.

This sequence joins TRBV10-1 and TRBJ2-7; 9 bases line up with TRBD2. CDR3 size: 16 residues. The J segment lost 2 bases and the V segment lost 2 bases, leaving 7 bases of the junction unmatched. The germline CDR1 and CDR2 sequences are WNHNN and SYGVQD (reference sequence). The CDR3 DNA reads TGCGCCAGCAGTGAGCAAAGCGGCGGGGGGGCCTACGAGCAGTACTTC. It yields the protein CASSEQSGGGAYEQYF.

V usage is TRBV7-9 and J usage is TRBJ1-2; 9 bases map to TRBD1. This CDR3 spans 15 amino acids. The V segment lost 3 bases and the J segment 8 bases; nucleotides outside the gene matches: 10. CDR1 SEHNR and CDR2 FQNEAQ come from the germline V gene (reference sequence). DNA for the CDR3: TGTGCCAGCAGCTTCACACCGGACAGGGGAGTCGGCTACACCTTC. Residues: CASSFTPDRGVGYTF.

The chain employs TRBV10-3 and TRBJ1-5; TRBD1 agrees at 10 bases. Trimming at V came to 2 bases and at J to 0 bases, leaving 1 base not matched to a gene. The CDR3 extends over 16 amino acids. Germline CDR1 reads ENHRY; CDR2 reads SYGVKD. CDR3: CAISEGTGDSNQPQHF. The DNA of the CDR3 is TGTGCCATCAGTGAGGGGACAGGGGATAGCAATCAGCCCCAGCATTTT.

The chain joins TRBV20-1 to TRBJ2-7; D is possibly TRBD2 (5 bases). The CDR3 has 16 amino acids. Germline V gene lookup returns CDR1 DFQATT and CDR2 SNEGSKA (reference sequence). The V end was cut by 4 bases, the J end by 2 bases, with 21 bases between. In DNA, the CDR3 is TGCAGTGCTATTGAAGTCGAACTAGGGAAACCCTACGAGCAGTACTTC. It is translated as CSAIEVELGKPYEQYF.